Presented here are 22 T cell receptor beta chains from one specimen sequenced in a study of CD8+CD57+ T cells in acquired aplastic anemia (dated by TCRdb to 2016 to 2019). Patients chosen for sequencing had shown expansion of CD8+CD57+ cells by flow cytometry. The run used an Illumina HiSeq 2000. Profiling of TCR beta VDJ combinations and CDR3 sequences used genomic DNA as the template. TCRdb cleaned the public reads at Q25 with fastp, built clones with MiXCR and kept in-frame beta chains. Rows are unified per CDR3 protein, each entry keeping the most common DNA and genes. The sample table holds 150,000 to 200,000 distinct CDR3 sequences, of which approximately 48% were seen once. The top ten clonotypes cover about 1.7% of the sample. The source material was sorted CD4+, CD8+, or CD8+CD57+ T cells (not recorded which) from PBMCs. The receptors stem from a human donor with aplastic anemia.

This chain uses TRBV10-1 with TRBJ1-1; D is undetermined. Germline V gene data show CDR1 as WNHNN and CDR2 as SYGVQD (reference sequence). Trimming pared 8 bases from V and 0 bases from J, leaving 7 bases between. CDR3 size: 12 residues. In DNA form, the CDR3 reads TGCGCCAGCCTACTATTGAACACTGAAGCTTTCTTT. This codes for CASLLLNTEAFF.

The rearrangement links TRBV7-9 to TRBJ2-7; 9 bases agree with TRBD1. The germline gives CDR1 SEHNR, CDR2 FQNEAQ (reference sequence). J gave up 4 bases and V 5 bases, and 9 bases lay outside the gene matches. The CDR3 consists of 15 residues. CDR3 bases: TGTGCCAGCAGCCCACGTCCCGGGACAGGGTACGAGCAGTACTTC. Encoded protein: CASSPRPGTGYEQYF.

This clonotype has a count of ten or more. CDR3 in amino acids: CASTRETDYGYTF. In nucleotides, the CDR3 is TGTGCCAGCACCAGGGAGACAGACTATGGCTACACCTTC. This chain connects TRBV6-1 to TRBJ1-2, with a possible D match to TRBD1 (5 bases). This CDR3 is 13 amino acids long. Trimming stripped 7 bases from V and 3 bases from J, with 12 bases between. The germline V gene encodes CDR1 MNHNS and CDR2 SASEGT.

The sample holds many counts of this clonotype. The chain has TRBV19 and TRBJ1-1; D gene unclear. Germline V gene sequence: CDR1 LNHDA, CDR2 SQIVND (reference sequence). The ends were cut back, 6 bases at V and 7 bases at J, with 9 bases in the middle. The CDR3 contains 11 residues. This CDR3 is CASRRSGEAFF. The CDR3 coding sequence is TGTGCCAGTAGGCGGTCCGGTGAAGCTTTCTTT.

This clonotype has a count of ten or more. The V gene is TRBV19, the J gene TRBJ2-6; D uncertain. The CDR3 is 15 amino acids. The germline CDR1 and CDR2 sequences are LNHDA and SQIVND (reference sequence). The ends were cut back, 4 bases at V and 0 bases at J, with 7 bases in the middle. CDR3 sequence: CASSSSYSGANVLTF. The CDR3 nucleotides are TGTGCCAGTAGTAGTTCGTACTCTGGGGCCAACGTCCTGACTTTC.

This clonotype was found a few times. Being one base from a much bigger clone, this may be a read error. The CDR3 nucleotides are TGTGCCAGCAGCTTTGCAACTGAGCTGGGGACTGAAGCTTTCTTT. Its translation is CASSFATELGTEAFF. The chain couples TRBV7-3 to TRBJ1-1; no clear D gene. Per germline, CDR1 SGHTA and CDR2 FQGTGA. CDR3 length: 15 amino acids. V lost 3 bases to trimming and J lost 5 bases, with 16 bases between them. Combining the CDR3 with reference TRBV7-3 and TRBJ1-1 gives the whole variable domain GAGVSQTPSNKVTEKGKYVELRCDPISGHTALYWYRQSLGQGPEFLIYFQGTGAADDSGLPNDRFFAVRPEGSVSTLKIQRTERGDSAVYLCASSFATELGTEAFFGQGTRLTVV.

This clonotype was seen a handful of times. CDR3 region: CASSRGGSNQPQYF. CDR3 nucleotides: TGCGCCAGCAGCCGGGGGGGAAGCAATCAGCCCCAGTATTTT. The chain has TRBV4-1 and TRBJ1-5; 7 nucleotides line up with TRBD2. Gene TRBJ2-3 matches the end of the DNA better, so the J call may be wrong. This CDR3 region has 14 residues. The V gene's germline CDR1 is MGHRA and CDR2 YSYEKL.

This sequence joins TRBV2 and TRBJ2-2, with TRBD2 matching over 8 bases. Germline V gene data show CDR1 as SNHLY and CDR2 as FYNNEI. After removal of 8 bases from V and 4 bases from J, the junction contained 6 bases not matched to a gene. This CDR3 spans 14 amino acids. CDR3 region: CASAVAGFTGELFF. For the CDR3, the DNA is TGTGCCAGCGCTGTAGCGGGGTTCACCGGGGAGCTGTTTTTT.

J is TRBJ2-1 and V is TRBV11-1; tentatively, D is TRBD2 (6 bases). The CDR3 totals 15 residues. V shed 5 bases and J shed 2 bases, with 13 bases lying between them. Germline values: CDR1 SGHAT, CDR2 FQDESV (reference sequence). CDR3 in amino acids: CASSAGTPTYNEQFF. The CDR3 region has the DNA TGTGCCAGCAGCGCCGGGACTCCCACCTACAATGAGCAGTTCTTC.

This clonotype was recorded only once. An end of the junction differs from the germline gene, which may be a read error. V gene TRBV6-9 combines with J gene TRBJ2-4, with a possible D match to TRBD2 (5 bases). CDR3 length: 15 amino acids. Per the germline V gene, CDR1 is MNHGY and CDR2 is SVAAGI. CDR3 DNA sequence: TGTGCCAGCAGCGCGGTCAACCTAGCCAAAAACATTCGGTACTTC. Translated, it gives CASSAVNLAKNIRYF.

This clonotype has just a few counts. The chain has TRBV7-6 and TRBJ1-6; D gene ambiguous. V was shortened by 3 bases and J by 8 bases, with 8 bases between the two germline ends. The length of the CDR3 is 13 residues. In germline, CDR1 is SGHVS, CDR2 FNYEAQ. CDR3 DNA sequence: TGTGCCAGCAGCTTTAAGTCGGATTCACCCCTCCACTTT. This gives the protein CASSFKSDSPLHF.

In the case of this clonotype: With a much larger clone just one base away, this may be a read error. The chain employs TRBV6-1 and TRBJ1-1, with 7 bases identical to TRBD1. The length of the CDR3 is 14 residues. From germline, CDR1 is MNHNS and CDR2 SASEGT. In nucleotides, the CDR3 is TGTGCCAGCCTCCCACCAGGGGGGAACGCTGAAGCTTTCTTT. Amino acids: CASLPPGGNAEAFF.

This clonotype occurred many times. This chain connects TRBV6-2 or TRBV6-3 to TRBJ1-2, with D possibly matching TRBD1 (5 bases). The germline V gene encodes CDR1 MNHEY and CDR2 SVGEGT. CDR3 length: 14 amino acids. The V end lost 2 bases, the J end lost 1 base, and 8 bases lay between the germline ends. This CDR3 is CASSYVGRNYGYTF. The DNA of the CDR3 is TGTGCCAGCAGTTACGTGGGGCGTAACTATGGCTACACCTTC.

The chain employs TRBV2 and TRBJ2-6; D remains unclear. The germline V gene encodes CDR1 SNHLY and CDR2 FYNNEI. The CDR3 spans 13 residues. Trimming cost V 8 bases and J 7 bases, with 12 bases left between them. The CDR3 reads CASRRSIANVLTF. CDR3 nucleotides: TGTGCCAGCCGGCGTAGCATAGCCAACGTCCTGACTTTC.

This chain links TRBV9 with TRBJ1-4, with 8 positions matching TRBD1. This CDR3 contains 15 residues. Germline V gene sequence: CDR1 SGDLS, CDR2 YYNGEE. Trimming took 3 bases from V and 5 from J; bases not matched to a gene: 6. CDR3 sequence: CASSGSGTGNEKLFF. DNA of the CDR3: TGTGCCAGCAGCGGATCCGGGACAGGAAATGAAAAACTGTTTTTT.

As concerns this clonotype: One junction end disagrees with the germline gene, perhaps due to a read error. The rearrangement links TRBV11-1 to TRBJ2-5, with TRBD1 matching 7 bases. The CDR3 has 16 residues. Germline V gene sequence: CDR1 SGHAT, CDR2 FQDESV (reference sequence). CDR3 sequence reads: CASSLGAGGIQETQYF. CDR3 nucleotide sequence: TGCGCCAGCAGCTTGGGGGCAGGGGGTATTCAAGAGACCCAGTACTTC.

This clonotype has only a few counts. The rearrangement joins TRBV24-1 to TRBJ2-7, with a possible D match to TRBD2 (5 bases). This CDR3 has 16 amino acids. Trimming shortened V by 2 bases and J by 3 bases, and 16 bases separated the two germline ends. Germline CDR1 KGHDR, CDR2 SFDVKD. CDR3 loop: CATSDSPPGGYYEQYF. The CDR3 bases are TGTGCCACCAGTGATTCCCCCCCCGGAGGCTACTACGAGCAGTACTTC.

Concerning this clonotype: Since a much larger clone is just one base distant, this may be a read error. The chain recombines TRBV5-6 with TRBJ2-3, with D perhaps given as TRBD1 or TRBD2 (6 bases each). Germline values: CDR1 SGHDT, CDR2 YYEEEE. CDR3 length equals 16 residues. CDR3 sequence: CASSKRGAGWTETQYF. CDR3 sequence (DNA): TGTGCCAGCAGCAAAAGGGGGGCAGGGTGGACAGAGACGCAGTATTTT.

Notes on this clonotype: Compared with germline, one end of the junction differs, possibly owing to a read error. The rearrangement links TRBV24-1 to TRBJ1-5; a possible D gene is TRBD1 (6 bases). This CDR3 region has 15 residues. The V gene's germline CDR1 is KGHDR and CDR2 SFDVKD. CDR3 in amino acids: CATSDGGRGNQPQHF. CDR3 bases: TGTGCCACCAGTGATGGGGGGCGAGGCAATCAGCCCCAGCATTTC.

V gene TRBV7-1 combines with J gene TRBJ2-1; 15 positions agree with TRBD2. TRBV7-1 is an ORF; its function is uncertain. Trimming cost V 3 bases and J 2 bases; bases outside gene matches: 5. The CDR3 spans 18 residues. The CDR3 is CASSSGTSGRLPYNEQFF. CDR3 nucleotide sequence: TGTGCCAGCAGCTCTGGGACTAGCGGGAGGCTCCCCTACAATGAGCAGTTCTTC.

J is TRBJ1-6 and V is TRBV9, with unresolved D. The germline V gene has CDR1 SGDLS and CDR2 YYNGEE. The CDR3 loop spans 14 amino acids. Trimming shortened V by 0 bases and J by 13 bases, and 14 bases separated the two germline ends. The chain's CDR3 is CASSVDSGSQPLHF. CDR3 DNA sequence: TGTGCCAGCAGCGTAGATTCAGGCTCCCAGCCCCTCCACTTT.

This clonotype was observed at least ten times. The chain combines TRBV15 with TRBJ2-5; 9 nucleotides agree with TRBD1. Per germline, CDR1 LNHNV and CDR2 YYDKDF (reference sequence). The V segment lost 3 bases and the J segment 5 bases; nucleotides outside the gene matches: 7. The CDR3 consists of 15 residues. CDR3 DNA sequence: TGTGCCACCAGCAGTGACAGGGGGTGGAGCGAGACCCAGTACTTC. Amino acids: CATSSDRGWSETQYF.